These 27 T cell receptor beta chains were sequenced from one sample in a study of T-cell memory formation after mild COVID-19. TCRdb fed the 5' RACE reads into MiXCR, producing one record per CDR3 protein. The sample contains 150,000 to 200,000 distinct CDR3 sequences, 16% of which appear only once. The sequencing input was PBMCs or a T cell subset sorted from them (not recorded which). These receptor sequences come from an adult woman who had mild COVID-19 (a few samples of this study predate the infection). Cell type and time point are not known.

This clonotype has only a few counts. The chain carries TRBV6-5 and TRBJ1-4, with D possibly TRBD1 on 5 matching bases. The V end was cut by 8 bases, the J end by 8 bases, with 9 bases between. This CDR3 is built from 11 residues. The germline V gene encodes CDR1 MNHEY and CDR2 SVGAGI. CDR3 sequence: CASLGGEKLFF. CDR3 nucleotide sequence: TGTGCCAGCCTCGGGGGGGAAAAACTGTTTTTT.

In its sample, this clonotype was seen a few times. J is TRBJ2-3 and V is TRBV6-2 or TRBV6-3, with D perhaps TRBD1 (6 bases). Trimming took off 6 bases at V and 2 bases at J, with 9 bases between the two ends. In germline, CDR1 is MNHEY, CDR2 SVGEGT. This CDR3 has 13 amino acids. The CDR3: CASRTGFTDTQYF. CDR3 DNA sequence: TGTGCCAGCAGGACAGGATTCACAGATACGCAGTATTTT.

Ten or more counts support this clonotype. This chain's CDR3 is CASRPTGTGFNYGYTF. The CDR3 DNA reads TGTGCCAGCAGGCCGACAGGGACTGGGTTTAACTATGGCTACACCTTC. The chain employs TRBV12-3 or TRBV12-4 and TRBJ1-2; 7 bases align to TRBD1. V dropped 6 bases and J dropped 1; count of bases not matched to a gene: 11. The CDR3 sequence is 16 residues long.

V and J are TRBV7-9 and TRBJ2-7, with D unresolved. With 1 base removed from V and 6 bases from J, the gap between germline ends came to 13 bases. The germline V gene has CDR1 SEHNR and CDR2 FQNEAQ (reference sequence). The CDR3 has 14 amino acids. CDR3 DNA sequence: TGTGCCAGCAGCTTAGAGAAGGGATGGATCGAGCAGTACTTC. Its translation is CASSLEKGWIEQYF.

This clonotype turned up a few times. The gene calls are TRBV30 and TRBJ2-7; 8 nucleotides align to TRBD2. Germline values: CDR1 GTSNPN, CDR2 SVGIG (reference sequence). The CDR3 covers 15 residues. Unmatched junction bases numbered 11, after V lost 1 base and J lost 6 bases. The CDR3 region has the DNA TGTGCCTGGAGTGGTCGGGCGGGGGGTGGTCTCGAGCAGTACTTC. This sequence encodes CAWSGRAGGGLEQYF.

This clonotype was counted only a few times. The chain uses TRBV5-1 and TRBJ2-3; 9 bases align to TRBD1. Per the germline V gene, CDR1 is SGHRS and CDR2 is YFSETQ. After removal of 4 bases from V and 4 bases from J, the junction contained 10 bases not matched to a gene. CDR3 length: 16 residues. The CDR3 spells CASSRGGTGFPDTQYF. CDR3 DNA sequence: TGCGCCAGCAGCCGCGGTGGGACAGGGTTCCCAGATACGCAGTATTTT.

V usage is TRBV25-1 and J usage is TRBJ1-2; D may be TRBD1 (5 bases). The CDR3 covers 16 residues. The germline gives CDR1 MGHDK, CDR2 SYGVNS. The ends were cut back, 3 bases at V and 3 bases at J, with 17 bases in the middle. CDR3 sequence: CASSDPSIQGDYGYTF. Here the CDR3 DNA reads TGTGCCAGCAGTGACCCTTCGATCCAGGGTGACTATGGCTACACCTTC.

The DNA of the CDR3 is TGTGCCAGCAGCCACCCCTCAGGGGTGAACACTGAAGCTTTCTTT. Residues: CASSHPSGVNTEAFF. The J gene is TRBJ1-1, the V gene TRBV7-9; D is perhaps TRBD1 (6 bases). The V gene lost 5 bases and the J gene lost 0 bases, with 13 bases spanning the gap. Germline CDR1 SEHNR, CDR2 FQNEAQ (reference sequence). CDR3 length: 15 amino acids. The variable domain in full, completed from reference TRBV7-9 and TRBJ1-1, reads DTGVSQNPRHKITKRGQNVTFRCDPISEHNRLYWYRQTLGQGPEFLTYFQNEAQLEKSRLLSDRFSAERPKGSFSTLEIQRTEQGDSAMYLCASSHPSGVNTEAFFGQGTRLTVV.

V gene TRBV12-3 or TRBV12-4 combines with J gene TRBJ2-5; 11 positions match TRBD2. The length of the CDR3 is 15 residues. The V and J ends lost 2 bases and 4 bases, in that order; junction bases with no gene match: 3. This CDR3 reads CASSLNGLAGETQYF. The CDR3 nucleotides read TGTGCCAGCAGTTTAAACGGACTAGCGGGAGAGACCCAGTACTTC.

This clonotype was counted at least ten times. The CDR3 DNA is TGCAGTGCTCGATCGGCTGGAAACACCATATATTTT. Translating gives CSARSAGNTIYF. The genes are TRBV20-1 and TRBJ1-3; D ambiguous. Germline lookup yields CDR1 DFQATT and CDR2 SNEGSKA (reference sequence). Trimming pared 5 bases from V and 2 bases from J, leaving 7 bases between. The CDR3 extends over 12 amino acids.

On this clonotype itself: Possible read error: a much larger clone is one base away. The V call is TRBV12-3 or TRBV12-4, the J call TRBJ2-7; D remains unclear. V lost 3 bases and J lost 11, with 14 bases in between. The CDR3 runs 12 residues. The CDR3 loop is CASSFTALEKYF. The CDR3 DNA is TGTGCCAGCAGTTTCACGGCGCTAGAGAAGTACTTC.

This clonotype was detected a few times. The J gene is TRBJ2-1, the V gene TRBV10-3; tentative D call: TRBD2 (6 bases). V gave up 8 bases and J gave up 6 bases, with 14 bases separating them. Per germline, CDR1 ENHRY and CDR2 SYGVKD. CDR3 length: 13 amino acids. The CDR3, as DNA: TGTGCCATCGCAAGGGAGGCCGGCAATGAGCAGTTCTTC. It codes for CAIAREAGNEQFF.

This clonotype was detected a few times. The V call is TRBV5-1, the J call TRBJ1-1, with TRBD1 matching over 8 bases. Germline V gene lookup returns CDR1 SGHRS and CDR2 YFSETQ. The CDR3 sequence is 17 residues long. With V trimmed by 2 bases and J by 1 base, 10 bases remained unmatched. The CDR3 DNA follows: TGCGCCAGCAGCTTAGATCCAGGGGGCAAACCGAACACTGAAGCTTTCTTT. It encodes CASSLDPGGKPNTEAFF.

The rearrangement links TRBV10-2 to TRBJ2-1, with 8 positions matching TRBD2. Trimming removed 3 bases from V and 5 bases from J; junction bases left unmatched: 6. CDR1 and CDR2 from the germline V gene are WSHSY and SAAADI. The CDR3 contains 15 residues. The CDR3 is CASSDRTSSHNEQFF. CDR3 in DNA: TGCGCCAGCAGTGATCGGACTAGCAGCCACAATGAGCAGTTCTTC.

CDR3 region: CASSQGAGITQETQYF. DNA of the CDR3: TGCGCCAGCAGCCAAGGCGCCGGGATCACACAAGAGACCCAGTACTTC. The J gene is TRBJ2-5, the V gene TRBV4-1; TRBD2 is a possible D gene (5 bases). CDR1 MGHRA and CDR2 YSYEKL come from the germline V gene. The length of the CDR3 is 16 residues. V gave up 1 base and J gave up 2 bases, with 14 bases separating them.

This sequence joins TRBV30 and TRBJ2-5; a possible D gene is TRBD2 (5 bases). The CDR3 length is 12 residues. V was clipped by 0 bases and J by 5 bases, with 7 bases between them. Germline lookup yields CDR1 GTSNPN and CDR2 SVGIG (reference sequence). CDR3 DNA sequence: TGTGCCTGGAGTGTCACGGGGGAGACCCAGTACTTC. As protein: CAWSVTGETQYF. Filled out from reference TRBV30 and TRBJ2-5, the complete variable domain reads SQTIHQWPATLVQPVGSPLSLECTVEGTSNPNLYWYRQAAGRGLQLLFYSVGIGQISSEVPQNLSASRPQDRQFILSSKKLLLSDSGFYLCAWSVTGETQYFGPGTRLLVL.

J is TRBJ2-7 and V is TRBV6-1; tentative D call: TRBD2 (6 bases). The germline CDR1 and CDR2 sequences are MNHNS and SASEGT. This CDR3 has 15 residues. Trimming cost V 11 bases and J 0 bases, with 20 bases left between them. The CDR3, as DNA: TGTGCCTCCCAAGCGGGCGGTGCCCTCTCCTACGAGCAGTACTTC. Protein sequence: CASQAGGALSYEQYF.

This clonotype was counted a few times. The CDR3, as DNA: TGTGCCAGCAGCTTAGGGACCATTGGGGAAAAACTGTTTTTT. Translating gives CASSLGTIGEKLFF. The rearrangement joins TRBV7-9 to TRBJ1-4; D is unclear. The germline gives CDR1 SEHNR, CDR2 FQNEAQ (reference sequence). The CDR3 is 14 residues long. V was trimmed by 1 base and J by 8 bases, leaving 11 bases between them.

This clonotype was seen more than once but under ten times. This chain connects TRBV27 to TRBJ2-2; 9 bases agree with TRBD2. J was trimmed by 8 bases and V by 3 bases; bases with no gene match: 7. This CDR3 contains 15 residues. The germline CDR1 and CDR2 sequences are MNHEY and SMNVEV (reference sequence). This chain's CDR3 is CASSLAGGALGELFF. The DNA of the CDR3 is TGTGCCAGCAGTTTGGCGGGAGGGGCTTTAGGGGAGCTGTTTTTT.

The CDR3 sequence: CASSQVGREAVETQYF. In nucleotides, the CDR3 is TGTGCCAGCAGCCAAGTGGGCCGGGAGGCAGTGGAGACCCAGTACTTC. V is TRBV4-2 and J is TRBJ2-5; TRBD2 aligns across 7 bases. The CDR3 runs to 16 residues. The V gene's germline CDR1 is LGHNA and CDR2 YNFKEQ. The J segment lost 5 bases and the V segment lost 1 base, leaving 10 bases of the junction unmatched.

This clonotype was observed a few times. The chain couples TRBV9 to TRBJ2-2; TRBD2 matches 14 bases. CDR1 SGDLS and CDR2 YYNGEE come from the germline V gene. The V segment lost 3 bases and the J segment 6 bases; nucleotides outside the gene matches: 22. The CDR3 sequence is 22 residues long. This chain's CDR3 is CASSAEIPGLAGVWGVPGELFF. The CDR3 nucleotides are TGTGCCAGCAGCGCAGAAATCCCGGGACTAGCGGGAGTGTGGGGTGTCCCCGGGGAGCTGTTTTTT.

The V call is TRBV6-5, the J call TRBJ2-1, with a tentative D call TRBD2 (5 bases). This CDR3 is 14 amino acids long. V shed 3 bases and J shed 9 bases, with 15 bases lying between them. CDR1 is MNHEY and CDR2 is SVGAGI in the germline V gene. DNA for the CDR3: TGTGCCAGCAGTTATTCATTCCCGGCGGGTGAGCAGTTCTTC. This codes for CASSYSFPAGEQFF.

This clonotype appeared a few times. The J gene is TRBJ1-5, the V gene TRBV3-1; weak D call: TRBD1 (6 bases). CDR3 length: 14 amino acids. Trimming left V 4 bases short and J 1 base short, with 8 bases between. The germline CDR1 and CDR2 sequences are LGHDT and YNNKEL (reference sequence). The CDR3 here is CASSLGQSNQPQHF. The CDR3 coding sequence is TGTGCCAGCAGCCTTGGACAGAGCAATCAGCCCCAGCATTTT. The entire variable domain, with the rest obtained from reference TRBV3-1 and TRBJ1-5, is as follows: DTAVSQTPKYLVTQMGNDKSIKCEQNLGHDTMYWYKQDSKKFLKIMFSYNNKELIINETVPNRFSPKSPDKAHLNLHINSLELGDSAVYFCASSLGQSNQPQHFGDGTRLSIL.

This chain links TRBV5-1 with TRBJ2-3, with a tentative D call TRBD1 (5 bases). V dropped 1 base and J dropped 0 bases, with 9 bases sitting between them. Germline CDR1 reads SGHRS; CDR2 reads YFSETQ. The CDR3 is 15 amino acids. CDR3 nucleotides: TGCGCCAGCAGCTTGATTCCAGGGAGCACAGATACGCAGTATTTT. Residues: CASSLIPGSTDTQYF.

The V call is TRBV10-3, the J call TRBJ1-2; D might be TRBD1 (6 bases). Per germline, CDR1 ENHRY and CDR2 SYGVKD. The CDR3 covers 15 residues. V gave up 3 bases and J gave up 4 bases, with 15 bases separating them. The CDR3 coding sequence is TGTGCCATCAGTGAAGGGCATGGGGGCAGCTATGGCTACACCTTC. It codes for CAISEGHGGSYGYTF.

The chain recombines TRBV10-3 with TRBJ2-7, with D perhaps matching TRBD2 (6 bases). CDR3 length equals 13 residues. Germline CDR1 is ENHRY and CDR2 is SYGVKD. V was shortened by 6 bases and J by 3 bases, with 12 bases between the two germline ends. CDR3 residues: CAIRRDSNYEQYF. CDR3 nucleotides: TGTGCCATCAGAAGGGACTCTAACTACGAGCAGTACTTC.

This clonotype showed up just a few times. The rearrangement uses TRBV7-2 and TRBJ1-1; D remains ambiguous. Trimming cost V 5 bases and J 1 base, with 8 bases left between them. CDR3 size: 13 residues. The germline V gene has CDR1 SGHTA and CDR2 FQGNSA. The CDR3: CASSPRTNTEAFF. DNA of the CDR3: TGTGCCAGCAGCCCTCGAACGAACACTGAAGCTTTCTTT.